These 15 T cell receptor beta chains came from one sample sequenced in a study of T cell responses to AZD1222 COVID-19 vaccine. Assay used: immunoSEQ multiplex PCR; TCRdb lists only in-frame clones, some missing. This sample has tens of thousands of clones, with 84% found just once. The source material was peripheral blood, sampled on day 0 of AZD1222 vaccination. The receptors were sampled from an adult in good health.

The rearrangement uses TRBV30 and TRBJ2-7; D may be TRBD1 or TRBD2 (5 bases each). This CDR3 is built from 13 residues. V was clipped by 5 bases and J by 3 bases, with 14 bases between them. Germline V CDR1 and CDR2: GTSNPN, SVGIG (reference sequence). The CDR3 protein is CAWDRDGNYEQYF. DNA of the CDR3: TGTGCCTGGGACCGGGACGGAAACTACGAGCAGTACTTC. Complete variable domain (other parts from reference TRBV30 and TRBJ2-7): SQTIHQWPATLVQPVGSPLSLECTVEGTSNPNLYWYRQAAGRGLQLLFYSVGIGQISSEVPQNLSASRPQDRQFILSSKKLLLSDSGFYLCAWDRDGNYEQYFGPGTRLTVT.

J is TRBJ1-2 and V is TRBV7-8; 7 bases line up with TRBD1. V lost 2 bases, J lost 4 bases, and 4 bases stayed unmatched. Germline V gene sequence: CDR1 SGHVS, CDR2 FQNEAQ. There are 14 residues in the CDR3. CDR3 coding DNA: TGTGCCAGCAGCTTAACCGGGACAGTCTATGGCTACACCTTC. Protein product: CASSLTGTVYGYTF.

J is TRBJ2-1 and V is TRBV5-1, with 7 positions matching TRBD1. The J segment lost 9 bases and the V segment lost 1 base, leaving 7 bases of the junction unmatched. The CDR3 has 14 residues. The germline V gene has CDR1 SGHRS and CDR2 YFSETQ. CDR3 in amino acids: CASSLSGAGGEQFF. CDR3 nucleotides: TGCGCCAGCAGCTTGTCAGGGGCAGGGGGTGAGCAGTTCTTC.

The chain recombines TRBV4-2 with TRBJ1-3, with a weak D call TRBD1 (6 bases). V was trimmed by 1 base and J by 2 bases, leaving 15 bases between them. This CDR3 spans 17 amino acids. From germline, CDR1 is LGHNA and CDR2 YNFKEQ. The CDR3 protein is CASSQGQGGKTGNTIYF. CDR3 sequence (DNA): TGTGCCAGCAGCCAAGGCCAAGGGGGGAAAACTGGAAACACCATATATTTT.

This clone was counted only a few times. Germline and junction disagree at one end, which may indicate a read error. This sequence joins TRBV30 and TRBJ1-1; tentative D call: TRBD1 (6 bases). Germline V gives CDR1 GTSNPN, CDR2 SVGIG (reference sequence). The length of the CDR3 is 14 residues. This CDR3 is CGWGQGWVRTEAFF. The CDR3 region has the DNA TGTGGCTGGGGGCAGGGTTGGGTGCGCACTGAAGCTTTCTTT.

This sequence joins TRBV24-1 and TRBJ2-1, with D hard to call. In germline, CDR1 is KGHDR, CDR2 SFDVKD. This CDR3 spans 13 amino acids. The ends were cut back, 2 bases at V and 7 bases at J, with 8 bases in the middle. This CDR3 is CATSDSNQNEQFF. The DNA for the CDR3 is TGTGCCACCAGTGATTCAAACCAAAATGAGCAGTTCTTC.

This clone has just one count. The V and J genes are TRBV7-2 and TRBJ1-2; no clear D. This CDR3 spans 17 amino acids. CDR1 SGHTA and CDR2 FQGNSA come from the germline V gene. V lost 5 bases and J lost 5, with 24 bases in between. CDR3: CASSPRQGRTARYGYTF. In DNA, the CDR3 is TGTGCCAGCAGCCCAAGACAAGGACGGACCGCTCGGTATGGCTACACCTTC.

The gene calls are TRBV2 and TRBJ2-3, with TRBD2 as a possible D gene (6 bases). V lost 11 bases to trimming and J lost 6 bases, with 12 bases between them. Germline V lookup: CDR1 SNHLY, CDR2 FYNNEI. This CDR3 is 11 amino acids long. For the CDR3, the DNA is TGTGCCTGGGGGGAGAGGGATACGCAGTATTTT. Protein sequence: CAWGERDTQYF. Filled out from reference TRBV2 and TRBJ2-3, the complete variable domain reads EPEVTQTPSHQVTQMGQEVILRCVPISNHLYFYWYRQILGQKVEFLVSFYNNEISEKSEIFDDQFSVERPDGSNFTLKIRSTKLEDSAMYFCAWGERDTQYFGPGTRLTVL.

The gene calls are TRBV7-2 and TRBJ1-5, with 9 bases fitting TRBD1. The CDR3 extends over 16 amino acids. J lost 7 bases, V lost 1 base, and 8 bases had no gene match. Per germline, CDR1 SGHTA and CDR2 FQGNSA. The CDR3 DNA reads as TGTGCCAGCAGCTTAGAAGGGACAGGGAGAAAGCAGCCCCAGCATTTT. It translates to CASSLEGTGRKQPQHF.

This clone was detected a few times. The CDR3 sequence is CASSLWFSAAMNTEAFF. The CDR3 bases are TGTGCCAGCAGTTTATGGTTCTCGGCTGCCATGAACACTGAAGCTTTCTTT. V and J are TRBV27 and TRBJ1-1; no firm D call. Germline CDR1 MNHEY, CDR2 SMNVEV (reference sequence). Trimming removed 1 base from V and 0 bases from J, with 15 bases in between. CDR3 size: 17 residues.

The CDR3, as DNA: TGTGCCAGCAGCCAAACCGGGAGGGGTCCTTCTGGAAACACCATATATTTT. Its translation: CASSQTGRGPSGNTIYF. This chain links TRBV13 with TRBJ1-3; D is possibly TRBD1 (5 bases). The CDR3 totals 17 residues. The germline V gene has CDR1 PRHDT and CDR2 FYEKMQ (reference sequence). V shed 5 bases and J shed 1 base, with 18 bases lying between them. Together with reference TRBV13 and TRBJ1-3, the CDR3 gives the full variable domain: AAGVIQSPRHLIKEKRETATLKCYPIPRHDTVYWYQQGPGQDPQFLISFYEKMQSDKGSIPDRFSAQQFSDYHSELNMSSLELGDSALYFCASSQTGRGPSGNTIYFGEGSWLTVV.

This chain links TRBV7-2 with TRBJ1-1; no firm D call. Deletions cut 2 bases from V and 5 bases from J, with 9 bases between. This CDR3 is 13 amino acids long. Germline lookup yields CDR1 SGHTA and CDR2 FQGNSA. In DNA, the CDR3 is TGTGCCAGCAGCTTAAGTACGGGGACTGAAGCTTTCTTT. Translating it yields CASSLSTGTEAFF.

V gene TRBV24-1 combines with J gene TRBJ2-1; D ambiguous. The germline gives CDR1 KGHDR, CDR2 SFDVKD. The CDR3 runs 17 residues. Trimming stripped 3 bases from V and 3 bases from J, with 17 bases between. CDR3 in DNA: TGTGCCACCAGTGATACAAGGACCCAAGGGCACTACAATGAGCAGTTCTTC. Protein product: CATSDTRTQGHYNEQFF.

This rearrangement joins TRBV6-2 or TRBV6-3 to TRBJ1-5; 7 bases align to TRBD1. The V segment lost 3 bases and the J segment 8 bases; nucleotides outside the gene matches: 10. The CDR3 spans 15 residues. Germline V CDR1 and CDR2: MNHEY, SVGEGT. The CDR3 reads CASSYESAGGKPQHF. CDR3 coding DNA: TGTGCCAGCAGTTATGAGTCGGCAGGGGGGAAGCCCCAGCATTTT.

The chain is built from TRBV28 and TRBJ1-1; the match to TRBD1 covers 9 bases. Trimming at V came to 5 bases and at J to 6 bases, leaving 13 bases not matched to a gene. This CDR3 region has 16 residues. Germline CDR1 and CDR2: MDHEN and SYDVKM. CDR3 in DNA: TGTGCCAGCAGTCAGGAACAGGGGGCGGGGAGGGCTGAAGCTTTCTTT. This gives the protein CASSQEQGAGRAEAFF.